These 18 T cell receptor beta chains share one sample of origin, sequenced in a study of cytomegalovirus exposure and HLA in healthy donors. PCR used 60 Vbeta primers and 13 Jbeta primers. Some clones are missing from TCRdb's copy, which holds only in-frame ones; the method was immunoSEQ multiplex PCR. The sample yields some 150,000 clones, 70% to 85% seen once. Source material: PBMCs. These receptors were collected from a middle-aged man in good health and CMV-seropositive.

The chain combines TRBV5-1 with TRBJ2-5; D call uncertain. Between the trimmed V and J ends, which lost 1 base and 2 bases, there was a span of 9 bases. This CDR3 contains 14 residues. Germline CDR1 SGHRS, CDR2 YFSETQ. The CDR3 sequence is CASSLSAGQETQYF. The CDR3 nucleotides read TGCGCCAGCAGCTTGAGTGCAGGACAAGAGACCCAGTACTTC.

The chain uses TRBV29-1 and TRBJ2-2; tentative D call: TRBD2 (6 bases). Germline lookup yields CDR1 SQVTM and CDR2 ANQGSEA. Trimming pared 8 bases from V and 2 bases from J, leaving 12 bases between. The CDR3 spans 13 residues. CDR3 amino acids: CSTTGVNTGELFF. The CDR3 region has the DNA TGCAGCACCACGGGGGTTAACACCGGGGAGCTGTTTTTT.

Concerning this clone itself: Other DNA variants within this sample encode the same CDR3. This chain links TRBV27 with TRBJ2-3; 9 bases line up with TRBD2. CDR1 MNHEY and CDR2 SMNVEV come from the germline V gene (reference sequence). With V trimmed by 5 bases and J by 3 bases, 3 bases remained unmatched. CDR3 length: 14 amino acids. The CDR3 loop reads CASSLAGITDTQYF. The CDR3 DNA follows: TGTGCCAGCAGTCTAGCGGGAATTACAGATACGCAGTATTTT.

As to this clone: At one end, the junction sequence differs from germline, possibly due to a read error. The chain carries TRBV7-9 and TRBJ2-2, with D possibly TRBD2 on 5 matching bases. Germline CDR1 reads SEHNR; CDR2 reads FQNEAQ (reference sequence). CDR3 length: 15 amino acids. In nucleotides, the CDR3 is TGTTCCAGCAGGCCGGGATCGGCGAACACCGGGGAGCTGTTTTTT. Encoded protein: CSSRPGSANTGELFF. The variable domain in full, completed from reference TRBV7-9 and TRBJ2-2, reads DTGVSQNPRHKITKRGQNVTFRCDPISEHNRLYWYRQTLGQGPEFLTYFQNEAQLEKSRLLSDRFSAERPKGSFSTLEIQRTEQGDSAMYLCSSRPGSANTGELFFGEGSRLTVL.

This clone was picked up a small number of times. The V and J genes are TRBV6-6 and TRBJ1-6, with TRBD1 matching 7 bases. Germline V CDR1 and CDR2: MNHNY, SVGAGI (reference sequence). Trimming cost V 4 bases and J 3 bases; bases outside gene matches: 3. The CDR3 spans 15 residues. CDR3 amino acids: CASSFRDSYNSPLHF. CDR3 DNA: TGTGCCAGCAGTTTCCGGGACAGCTATAATTCACCCCTCCACTTT.

The V and J genes are TRBV29-1 and TRBJ2-7, with 8 bases identical to TRBD1. Germline lookup yields CDR1 SQVTM and CDR2 ANQGSEA. This CDR3 has 14 residues. V was clipped by 5 bases and J by 0 bases; unmatched bases: 6. The CDR3 sequence: CSVYDRGSSYEQYF. The DNA of the CDR3 is TGCAGCGTTTATGACAGGGGAAGCTCCTACGAGCAGTACTTC.

The J gene is TRBJ1-5, the V gene TRBV4-1; no clear D. The CDR3 loop spans 14 amino acids. V was cut by 3 bases and J by 7 bases, with 13 bases left in between. The germline CDR1 and CDR2 sequences are MGHRA and YSYEKL. This CDR3 reads CASSQRPERQPQHF. The CDR3 nucleotides are TGCGCCAGCAGCCAGAGACCTGAGAGGCAGCCCCAGCATTTT.

Turning to this clone: Other DNA sequences in the sample encode the same CDR3. This chain links TRBV9 with TRBJ1-1; 10 bases are a match to TRBD1. This CDR3 has 13 residues. The junction had 0 bases not matched to a gene; V was cut back by 2 bases and J by 5 bases. In germline, CDR1 is SGDLS, CDR2 YYNGEE. In nucleotides, the CDR3 is TGTGCCAGCAGCGTGGGACAGGGGACTGAAGCTTTCTTT. Translated, it gives CASSVGQGTEAFF.

This sequence joins TRBV5-1 and TRBJ2-7; 9 nucleotides match TRBD1. Trimming took 4 bases from V and 4 from J; bases not matched to a gene: 6. Germline V CDR1 and CDR2: SGHRS, YFSETQ. This CDR3 contains 14 residues. CDR3 in DNA: TGCGCCAGCAGCACGGGACAGGGACAATACGAGCAGTACTTC. This gives the protein CASSTGQGQYEQYF.

V usage is TRBV27 and J usage is TRBJ2-7; 10 bases are shared with TRBD1. Unmatched junction bases numbered 8, after V lost 5 bases and J lost 7 bases. The CDR3 is 14 amino acids. In germline, CDR1 is MNHEY, CDR2 SMNVEV (reference sequence). The CDR3 DNA follows: TGTGCCAGCAGTACCGGACAGGGGGGGAGGGAGCAGTACTTC. Its protein product is CASSTGQGGREQYF.

This chain uses TRBV19 with TRBJ1-5; 8 bases match TRBD1. Trimming removed 7 bases from V and 7 bases from J; junction bases left unmatched: 9. Looked up from germline, CDR1 is LNHDA and CDR2 is SQIVND (reference sequence). This CDR3 is built from 14 residues. The CDR3 region is CASTLDRVGQPQHF. DNA of the CDR3: TGTGCCAGTACGCTGGACAGGGTGGGCCAGCCCCAGCATTTT.

V usage is TRBV11-3 and J usage is TRBJ1-1; 8 bases map to TRBD1. Germline loops: CDR1 SGHNT, CDR2 YENEEA. CDR3 length: 14 residues. With 5 bases clipped from V and 2 bases from J, the junction kept 4 bases outside the gene matches. The DNA of the CDR3 is TGTGCCAGCAGCATACAGGGGGGCAACACTGAAGCTTTCTTT. Amino acid sequence: CASSIQGGNTEAFF. The whole variable domain, filled in from reference TRBV11-3 and TRBJ1-1, reads EAGVVQSPRYKIIEKKQPVAFWCNPISGHNTLYWYLQNLGQGPELLIRYENEEAVDDSQLPKDRFSAERLKGVDSTLKIQPAELGDSAVYLCASSIQGGNTEAFFGQGTRLTVV.

The rearrangement uses TRBV4-1 and TRBJ1-2; TRBD1 matches at 7 bases. Germline assignment: CDR1 MGHRA and CDR2 YSYEKL. This CDR3 region has 14 residues. V lost 2 bases and J lost 7; bases outside the gene matches: 7. CDR3 in DNA: TGCGCCAGCAGCCAACCAGGACAGGTGTTTGGCTACACCTTC. It specifies CASSQPGQVFGYTF.

Details on this clone: At one of its ends the junction is not consistent with the germline gene, which may arise from a read error. The chain couples TRBV7-9 to TRBJ1-6; no clear D. The germline V gene has CDR1 SEHNR and CDR2 FQNEAQ (reference sequence). CDR3 length: 16 residues. CDR3: CSSSSVRTLYNSPLHF. CDR3 in DNA: TGTTCCAGCAGCTCCGTTAGGACTTTGTATAATTCACCCCTCCACTTT.

This chain joins TRBV29-1 and TRBJ2-5; the D gene is possibly TRBD1 (6 bases). The CDR3 has 15 residues. Between the trimmed V and J ends, which lost 2 bases and 9 bases, there was a span of 22 bases. Per germline, CDR1 SQVTM and CDR2 ANQGSEA. The CDR3: CSVEIGGRPQGPQYF. The DNA for the CDR3 is TGCAGCGTTGAAATAGGGGGACGCCCGCAAGGGCCCCAGTACTTC.

This clone was counted only a few times. This chain uses TRBV11-1 with TRBJ1-1; 8 nucleotides align to TRBD1. The CDR3 loop spans 14 amino acids. CDR1 SGHAT and CDR2 FQDESV come from the germline V gene (reference sequence). V lost 6 bases and J lost 5; bases outside the gene matches: 8. The CDR3 DNA reads as TGTGCCAGCAGGTCTAGGACAGGGAGGACTGAAGCTTTCTTT. Translated: CASRSRTGRTEAFF. Drawing the rest from reference TRBV11-1 and TRBJ1-1, the complete variable domain is EAEVAQSPRYKITEKSQAVAFWCDPISGHATLYWYRQILGQGPELLVQFQDESVVDDSQLPKDRFSAERLKGVDSTLKIQPAELGDSAMYLCASRSRTGRTEAFFGQGTRLTVV.

This clone came up once. The chain carries TRBV28 and TRBJ1-2; possible D gene TRBD1, 5 bases. V was shortened by 4 bases and J by 6 bases, with 15 bases between the two germline ends. CDR1 is MDHEN and CDR2 is SYDVKM in the germline V gene. This CDR3 has 14 residues. In DNA, the CDR3 is TGTGCCAGCAGTTCGTCCCCAGGGAGGGATGGCTACACCTTC. Translation gives CASSSSPGRDGYTF.

This chain connects TRBV30 to TRBJ1-4; TRBD1 matches 7 bases. This CDR3 has 13 amino acids. The germline V gene encodes CDR1 GTSNPN and CDR2 SVGIG (reference sequence). Trimming at V came to 1 base and at J to 8 bases, leaving 4 bases not matched to a gene. The CDR3 bases are TGTGCCTGGAGTGGCCGGACAGGCGAAAAACTGTTTTTT. This gives the protein CAWSGRTGEKLFF.